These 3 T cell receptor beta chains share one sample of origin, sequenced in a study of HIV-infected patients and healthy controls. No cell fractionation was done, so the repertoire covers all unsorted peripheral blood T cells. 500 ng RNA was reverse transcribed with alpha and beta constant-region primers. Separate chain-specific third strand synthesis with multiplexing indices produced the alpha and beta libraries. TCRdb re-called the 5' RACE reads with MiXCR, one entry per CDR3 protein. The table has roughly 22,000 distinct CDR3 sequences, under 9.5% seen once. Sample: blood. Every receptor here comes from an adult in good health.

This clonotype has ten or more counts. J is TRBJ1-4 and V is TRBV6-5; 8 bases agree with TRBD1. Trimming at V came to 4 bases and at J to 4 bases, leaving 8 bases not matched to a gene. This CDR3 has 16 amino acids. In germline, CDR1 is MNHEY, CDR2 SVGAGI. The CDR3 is CASSSGQVRFNEKLFF. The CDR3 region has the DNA TGTGCCAGCAGTTCGGGACAGGTTCGATTTAATGAAAAACTGTTTTTT.

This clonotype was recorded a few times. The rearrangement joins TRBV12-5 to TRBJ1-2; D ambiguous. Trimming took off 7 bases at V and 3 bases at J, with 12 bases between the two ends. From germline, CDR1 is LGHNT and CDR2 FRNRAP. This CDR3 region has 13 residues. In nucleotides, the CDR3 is TGTGCTAGTGAAAATACTTGGGACTATGGCTACACCTTC. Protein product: CASENTWDYGYTF.

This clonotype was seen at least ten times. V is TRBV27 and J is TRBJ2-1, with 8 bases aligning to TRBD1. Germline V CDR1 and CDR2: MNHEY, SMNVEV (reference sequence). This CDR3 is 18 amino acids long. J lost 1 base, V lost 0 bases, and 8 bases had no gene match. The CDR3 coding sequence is TGTGCCAGCAGTTTATCTCCGGGACAGGCTTATTCCTACAATGAGCAGTTCTTC. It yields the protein CASSLSPGQAYSYNEQFF.